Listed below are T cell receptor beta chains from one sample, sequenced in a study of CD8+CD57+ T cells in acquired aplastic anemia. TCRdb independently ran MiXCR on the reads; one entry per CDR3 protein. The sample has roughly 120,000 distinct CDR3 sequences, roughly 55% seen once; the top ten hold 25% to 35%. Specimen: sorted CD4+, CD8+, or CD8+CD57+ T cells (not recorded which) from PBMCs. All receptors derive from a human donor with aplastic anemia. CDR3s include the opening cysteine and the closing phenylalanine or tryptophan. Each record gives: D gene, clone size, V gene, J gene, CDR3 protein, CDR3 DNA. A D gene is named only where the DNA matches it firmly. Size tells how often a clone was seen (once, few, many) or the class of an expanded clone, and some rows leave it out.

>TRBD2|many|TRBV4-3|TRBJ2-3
CASSQGLAGEFTDTQYF
TGCGCCAGCAGCCAAGGACTAGCGGGGGAATTCACAGATACGCAGTATTTT
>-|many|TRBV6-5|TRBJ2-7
CASSYPESSYEQYF
TGTGCCAGCAGTTACCCCGAAAGCTCCTACGAGCAGTACTTC
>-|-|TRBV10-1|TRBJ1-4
CASYDGGGEKLFF
TGCGCCAGCTATGACGGGGGGGGTGAAAAACTGTTTTTT
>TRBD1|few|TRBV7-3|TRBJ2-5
CASSQQGARETQYF
TGCGCCAGCAGCCAACAGGGGGCAAGAGAGACCCAGTACTTC
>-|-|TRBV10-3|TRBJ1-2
CAISEETGPRGHTF
TGTGCCATCAGTGAGGAAACAGGGCCTCGGGGCCACACCTTC
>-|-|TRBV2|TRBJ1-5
CASRGESQPQHF
TGTGCCAGCAGGGGAGAGAGCCAGCCCCAGCATTTT
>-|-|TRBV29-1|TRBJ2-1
CSFKGVTGEQFF
TGCAGCTTTAAAGGGGTGACTGGGGAGCAGTTCTTC
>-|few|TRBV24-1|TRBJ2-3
CATSDAAGPITDTQYF
TGTGCCACCAGTGATGCCGCGGGGCCCATCACAGATACGCAGTATTTT
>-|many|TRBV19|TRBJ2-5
CASSKGHVNTQETQYF
TGTGCCAGTAGTAAGGGGCACGTGAACACTCAAGAGACCCAGTACTTC
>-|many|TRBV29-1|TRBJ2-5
CSVEAAGDVETQYF
TGCAGCGTTGAGGCGGCAGGGGATGTCGAGACCCAGTACTTC
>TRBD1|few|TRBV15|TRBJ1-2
CATSSRQGARGYTF
TGTGCCACCAGCTCACGACAGGGGGCAAGGGGCTACACCTTC
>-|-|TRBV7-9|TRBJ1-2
CASSYPEGGNGYTF
TGTGCCAGCAGCTATCCGGAGGGCGGGAATGGCTACACCTTC
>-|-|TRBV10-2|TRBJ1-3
CASSESSTPGNTIYF
TGCGCCAGCAGTGAGTCAAGTACGCCTGGAAACACCATATATTTT
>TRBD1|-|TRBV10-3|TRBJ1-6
CAIRPRDSNSPLHF
TGTGCCATCAGACCTAGGGACAGTAATTCACCCCTCCACTTT
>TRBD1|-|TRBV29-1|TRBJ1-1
CSVHRGPGNTEAFF
TGCAGCGTGCACAGGGGGCCGGGGAACACTGAAGCTTTCTTT
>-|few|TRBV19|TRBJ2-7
CASSRPGSYEQYF
TGTGCCAGTAGTAGGCCTGGGAGCTACGAGCAGTACTTC
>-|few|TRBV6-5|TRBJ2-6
CASSYLDGNSGANVLTF
TGTGCCAGCAGTTACTTGGATGGGAATTCTGGGGCCAACGTCCTGACTTTC
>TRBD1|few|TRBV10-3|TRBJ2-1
CAISEAGTGWDEQFF
TGTGCCATCAGTGAGGCAGGGACAGGGTGGGATGAGCAGTTCTTC
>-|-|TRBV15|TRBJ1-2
CATSRDYDNYGYTF
TGTGCCACCAGCAGAGACTATGATAACTATGGCTACACCTTC
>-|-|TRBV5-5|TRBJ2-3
CASSLAGPDTQYF
TGTGCCAGCAGCTTGGCCGGACCGGATACGCAGTATTTT